These 10 T cell receptor beta chains came from one sample sequenced in a study of T cell responses to AZD1222 COVID-19 vaccine. This table comes from immunoSEQ multiplex PCR, and its TCRdb copy is limited to in-frame clones, with some not included. The sample includes approximately 190,000 clones, approximately 94% of them seen just once. This specimen was peripheral blood, taken on day 0 of AZD1222 vaccination. These receptors all stem from an adult in good health.

The chain recombines TRBV11-2 with TRBJ2-1; D possibly corresponds to TRBD2 (6 bases). Germline loops: CDR1 SGHAT, CDR2 FQNNGV. Trimming left V 5 bases short and J 10 bases short, with 18 bases between. This CDR3 contains 14 residues. CDR3 sequence: CASSPGDWDAEQFF. CDR3 in DNA: TGTGCCAGCAGCCCGGGGGACTGGGACGCGGAGCAGTTCTTC.

V gene TRBV2 combines with J gene TRBJ2-7, with TRBD2 identical over 15 bases. The length of the CDR3 is 16 residues. The germline gives CDR1 SNHLY, CDR2 FYNNEI. V dropped 5 bases and J dropped 6; count of bases not matched to a gene: 8. CDR3 amino acids: CASSLERTSGRVEQYF. The CDR3 DNA is TGTGCCAGCAGTCTAGAGAGGACTAGCGGGAGGGTCGAGCAGTACTTC. Full variable domain (remainder filled in from reference TRBV2 and TRBJ2-7): EPEVTQTPSHQVTQMGQEVILRCVPISNHLYFYWYRQILGQKVEFLVSFYNNEISEKSEIFDDQFSVERPDGSNFTLKIRSTKLEDSAMYFCASSLERTSGRVEQYFGPGTRLTVT.

The gene calls are TRBV28 and TRBJ2-1, with 10 bases that match TRBD1. V gave up 8 bases and J gave up 8 bases; unmatched junction bases: 21. CDR1 MDHEN and CDR2 SYDVKM come from the germline V gene. The CDR3 is 18 amino acids. CDR3 nucleotide sequence: TGTGCCAGCGTTATCGGTCCGGGACAGGGGATTCGTATCGATGAGCAGTTCTTC. It codes for CASVIGPGQGIRIDEQFF.

The J gene is TRBJ2-3, the V gene TRBV10-2; 11 bases line up with TRBD1. With 6 bases clipped from V and 4 bases from J, the junction kept 3 bases outside the gene matches. Germline CDR1 is WSHSY and CDR2 is SAAADI. The CDR3 runs 14 residues. The chain's CDR3 is CASRWTGGPDTQYF. Written as DNA, the CDR3 is TGCGCCAGCAGATGGACAGGGGGCCCAGATACGCAGTATTTT.

The chain links TRBV11-2 to TRBJ2-7, with TRBD2 identical over 11 bases. Trimming at V came to 6 bases and at J to 2 bases, leaving 6 bases not matched to a gene. The CDR3 consists of 15 residues. Germline V gene data show CDR1 as SGHAT and CDR2 as FQNNGV. Written as DNA, the CDR3 is TGTGCCAGCAGTCCCGGGACTAGCGGTACCTACGAGCAGTACTTC. The encoded protein is CASSPGTSGTYEQYF.

The rearrangement uses TRBV9 and TRBJ2-5, with 8 bases lining up with TRBD1. V was pared by 3 bases and J by 7 bases, with 14 bases of the junction left unmatched. Germline V gene sequence: CDR1 SGDLS, CDR2 YYNGEE. This CDR3 comprises 16 residues. The CDR3 sequence is CASSGFGQGALGTQYF. The CDR3 bases are TGTGCCAGCAGCGGCTTCGGGCAGGGGGCTTTAGGGACCCAGTACTTC.

CDR3 nucleotides: TGCGCCAGCAATAGACAGACAGGCGCAAATGAAAAACTGTTTTTT. Its protein is CASNRQTGANEKLFF. V and J are TRBV4-1 and TRBJ1-4; TRBD1 is a possible D gene (6 bases). The CDR3 loop spans 15 amino acids. The germline V and J ends were trimmed by 7 bases and 5 bases, with 17 bases remaining between them. In germline, CDR1 is MGHRA, CDR2 YSYEKL.

V gene TRBV6-6 combines with J gene TRBJ2-7; either TRBD1 or TRBD2 may fit D (7 bases each). Trimming cost V 6 bases and J 4 bases, with 16 bases left between them. This CDR3 region has 14 residues. CDR1 is MNHNY and CDR2 is SVGAGI in the germline V gene (reference sequence). In DNA form, the CDR3 reads TGTGCCAGCAGAGCGGGACAGAGACGATACGAGCAGTACTTC. Encoded protein: CASRAGQRRYEQYF.

This clone was counted once. V is TRBV29-1 and J is TRBJ1-2; TRBD1 might be the D (6 bases). The CDR3 covers 14 residues. V was trimmed by 2 bases and J by 2 bases, leaving 12 bases between them. Germline V gene data show CDR1 as SQVTM and CDR2 as ANQGSEA. CDR3 region: CSVERGGENYGYTF. Here the CDR3 DNA reads TGCAGCGTTGAACGCGGGGGCGAGAACTATGGCTACACCTTC.

The chain couples TRBV29-1 to TRBJ2-2; possibly TRBD1 for D (6 bases). The CDR3 runs 15 residues. V was pared by 0 bases and J by 4 bases, with 12 bases between. Germline lookup yields CDR1 SQVTM and CDR2 ANQGSEA. CDR3 nucleotides: TGCAGCGTTGAAGAAAGGGACAAGCGCACCGGGGAGCTGTTTTTT. This encodes CSVEERDKRTGELFF.